The present entry profiles one T cell receptor (beta chain) with its context. This clonotype was recorded only once. Its antigen target is currently unknown. It may be a read error: a sequence one base away is much more abundant. Here the CDR3 omits its conserved ending phenylalanine or tryptophan, so a read error is the likely source. The data derive from a study of molecular identifiers for immune sequencing clone quantification (dated by TCRdb to 2016 to 2019). General notes on the study: For a replicate experiment, RNA from approximately 20,000 or 100,000 naive CD8 T cells was divided into five aliquots, of which four were sequenced. The study was a methods study using CD8 T cells to benchmark molecular-identifier clustering-based TCR repertoire sequencing (MIDCIRS) and TCR RNA copy counting.

Library generation was performed with PCR. This sample was sequenced with an Illumina HiSeq 4000. Bulk TCR libraries were prepared as previously described, using TCR primers listed in Table S5. Total RNA was purified with the Qiagen AllPrep DNA/RNA kit. Reads from multiple sequencing runs of the same library were pooled before analysis. From the authors' description of their analysis: Reads were retained only if an exact TCR constant sequence was present, and the retained reads were trimmed to 150 nt and grouped according to their 12-nt molecular barcodes. Reads in each barcode group were sub-clustered using a 15% Levenshtein threshold, and a quality-weighted consensus sequence was built for each RNA molecule. Non-functional sequences were removed, as were lower-count sequences one edit away from another. Barcode sub-clusters with fewer than 20% of the maximum read count were removed, based on fitting two negative binomial distributions. Clones were called with MiXCR by TCRdb after fastp trimmed the public reads at Q25, and only in-frame beta chains were retained. Identical CDR3 protein sequences are pooled into one entry, listed with their most common genes and DNA. TCRdb, rather than the study authors, made the V and J calls. The sample table shows over 85,000 distinct CDR3 sequences, and about 21% are seen once. The ten largest make up around 1% of the sample.

The CDR3 spans 15 amino acids, including both terminal residues. The entry retains the CDR3 DNA only, 45 bases that are in frame from base 1. The germline V gene yields SGHDT for CDR1 and YYEEEE for CDR2. For this chain, trimming is 3 bases at the V end and 5 bases at the J end, and the number of junction bases without a gene match is 5. Points the paper makes about the study in general: When barcode sub-clustering was not used, chimeric consensus sequences inflated TCR diversity, with chimeras reaching as high as 47%. Even against a background of around 900,000 naive CD8 T cells, spiked-in Jurkat TCR RNA amounting to a single cell's worth was reported to be detectable. In CMV-specific effector cells, clones with more than 20 RNA copies contained over 98% of molecules, whereas in naive cells such clones contained under 1% of molecules. Naive libraries contained spiked-in Jurkat TCR RNA (approximately nine copies' worth), which is not part of the donor repertoire. Highly expanded clone sizes could be underestimated if identical TCR molecules share a barcode. Modeling gave approximately 3 recovered TCR RNA copies per cell versus about 10 by digital PCR, implying approximately 30% capture efficiency.

Libraries of naive CD8 T cells were built from approximately 20,000 to 1,000,000 sorted cells, with 10%, 30% or 50% of the purified RNA used. On a BD FACSAria II, naive CD8 T cells were FACS-sorted as CD8+CD4-CCR7+CD45RA+ and collected into RLT Plus buffer. Detection sensitivity was tested by spiking Jurkat RNA equal to roughly ten TCR copies' worth into samples containing roughly 19,000-1,100,000 naive CD8 T cells. Enrichment of CD8 T cells was performed with RosetteSep CD8+ T Cell Enrichment Cocktail and Ficoll-Paque, after which ACK red cell lysis was carried out. The sequence came from a human donor in good health. Some libraries in this study had Jurkat cell RNA spiked in. Specimen: naive CD8+ T cells from blood, with Jurkat cell RNA spiked in. According to the study, the label for this sample's cell subset or site signals: FACS-sorted CD8+CD4-CCR7+CD45RA+ naive T cells. The rearrangement combines TRBV5-6 with TRBJ2-2, with TRBD1 identical over 9 junction bases. The bases read TGTGCCAGCAGCTGGGGACAGGGTTATACCGGGGAGCTGTTTTCT. Its translation reads: CASSWGQGYTGELFS.